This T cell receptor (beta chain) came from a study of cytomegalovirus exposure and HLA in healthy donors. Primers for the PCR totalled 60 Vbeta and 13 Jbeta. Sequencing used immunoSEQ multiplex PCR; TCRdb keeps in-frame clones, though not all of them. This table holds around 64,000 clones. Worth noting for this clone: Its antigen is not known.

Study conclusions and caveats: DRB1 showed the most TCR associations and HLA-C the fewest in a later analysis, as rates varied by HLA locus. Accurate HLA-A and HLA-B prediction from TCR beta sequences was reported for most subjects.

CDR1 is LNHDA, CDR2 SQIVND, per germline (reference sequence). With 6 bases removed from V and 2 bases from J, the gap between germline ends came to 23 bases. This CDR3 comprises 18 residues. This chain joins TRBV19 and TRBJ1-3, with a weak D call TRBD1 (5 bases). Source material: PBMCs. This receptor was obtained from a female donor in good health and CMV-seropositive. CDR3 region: CASRVGSSRALTGNTIYF. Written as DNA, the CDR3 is TGTGCCAGTAGAGTTGGAAGCTCCAGGGCCCTGACTGGAAACACCATATATTTT. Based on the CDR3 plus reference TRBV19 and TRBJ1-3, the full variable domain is DGGITQSPKYLFRKEGQNVTLSCEQNLNHDAMYWYRQDPGQGLRLIYYSQIVNDFQKGDIAEGYSVSREKKESFPLTVTSAQKNPTAFYLCASRVGSSRALTGNTIYFGEGSWLTVV.